This T cell receptor beta chain is from a study of cytomegalovirus exposure and HLA in healthy donors. The study, taken as a whole, reports: In a later analysis, donors in an Asian-associated ancestry cluster reportedly had fewer N-insertions in productive TCRs than the cohort mean. Rarity marked most TCR sequences, yet some public TCRs occurred in many donors.

Primers for the PCR totalled 60 Vbeta and 13 Jbeta. Clones were read by immunoSEQ multiplex PCR, and TCRdb kept only the in-frame ones, dropping some. The table has about 200,000 clones, around 88% seen once. In the case of this clone: Its target is not known.

V shed 4 bases and J 3 bases; nucleotides not matched to a gene: 1. The CDR3 is 14 residues long. Germline V lookup: CDR1 MGHDK, CDR2 SYGVNS. V usage is TRBV25-1 and J usage is TRBJ2-1; 9 bases are a match to TRBD2. Material: PBMCs. This TCR came from a woman aged 25 to 39 in good health and CMV-seronegative. CDR3 protein: CASSGLADYNEQFF. The CDR3 DNA reads as TGTGCCAGCAGTGGACTAGCGGACTACAATGAGCAGTTCTTC.